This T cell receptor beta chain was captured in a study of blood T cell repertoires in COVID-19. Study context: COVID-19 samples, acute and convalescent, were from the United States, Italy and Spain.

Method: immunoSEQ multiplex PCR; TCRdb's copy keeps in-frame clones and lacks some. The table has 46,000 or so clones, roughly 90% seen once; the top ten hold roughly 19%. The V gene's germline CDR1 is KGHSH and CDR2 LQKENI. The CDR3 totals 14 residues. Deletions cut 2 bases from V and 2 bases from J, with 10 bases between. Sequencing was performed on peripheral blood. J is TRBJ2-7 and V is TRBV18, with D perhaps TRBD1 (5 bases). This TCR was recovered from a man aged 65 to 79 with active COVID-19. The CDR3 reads CASSPLAQAYEQYF. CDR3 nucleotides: TGTGCCAGCTCACCATTAGCACAGGCCTACGAGCAGTACTTC.